Listed below are T cell receptor beta chains from one sample, sequenced in a study of multiple sclerosis patients with progressive multifocal leukoencephalopathy. Using immunoSEQ multiplex PCR, the repertoire was profiled, and TCRdb retains in-frame clones only, with some absent. The profile shows fewer than 35,000 clones, roughly nine tenths of them singletons. The starting material was PBMCs, obtained from a patient treated with natalizumab. The source of these receptors is a human donor with progressive multifocal leukoencephalopathy. The CDR3 runs from the conserved cysteine through the conserved F or W. The order of the fields is clone size, V gene, D gene, J gene, CDR3 protein, CDR3 DNA. The D gene is left open where the match is weak. The listing skips clone size in some rows; elsewhere it reads once, few, many or a size class.

clone_size: few
v_call: TRBV6-1
d_call: NA
j_call: TRBJ2-4
cdr3_aa: CASPSRSKNIQYF
cdr3_nt: TGTGCCAGCCCATCCCGCTCCAAAAACATTCAGTACTTC

clone_size: NA
v_call: TRBV7-6
d_call: NA
j_call: TRBJ2-5
cdr3_aa: CASSSEETQYF
cdr3_nt: TGTGCCAGCAGTTCGGAGGAGACCCAGTACTTC

clone_size: NA
v_call: TRBV27
d_call: NA
j_call: TRBJ2-2
cdr3_aa: CASSSTPPARTGELFF
cdr3_nt: TGTGCCAGCAGCTCTACCCCCCCGGCGAGGACCGGGGAGCTGTTTTTT

clone_size: once
v_call: TRBV7-2
d_call: TRBD2
j_call: TRBJ2-7
cdr3_aa: CASSSGGSSYEQYF
cdr3_nt: TGTGCCAGCAGCTCGGGGGGAAGCTCCTACGAGCAGTACTTC

clone_size: NA
v_call: TRBV5-1
d_call: NA
j_call: TRBJ2-7
cdr3_aa: CASRSIANSYEQYF
cdr3_nt: TGCGCCAGCAGGTCGATTGCCAACTCCTACGAGCAGTACTTC

clone_size: NA
v_call: TRBV11-2
d_call: NA
j_call: TRBJ1-2
cdr3_aa: CASSLPTTGAVGYYGYTF
cdr3_nt: TGTGCCAGCAGCTTACCGACTACGGGGGCAGTTGGGTACTATGGCTACACCTTC

clone_size: NA
v_call: TRBV9
d_call: TRBD2
j_call: TRBJ2-1
cdr3_aa: CASRREGLNEQFF
cdr3_nt: TGTGCCAGCCGGCGGGAGGGCCTTAATGAGCAGTTCTTC

clone_size: NA
v_call: TRBV15
d_call: TRBD1
j_call: TRBJ2-1
cdr3_aa: CATSRGQGDNEQFF
cdr3_nt: TGTGCCACCAGCAGAGGACAGGGGGACAATGAGCAGTTCTTC

clone_size: NA
v_call: TRBV7-3
d_call: NA
j_call: TRBJ2-1
cdr3_aa: CASSLTSSSYNEQFF
cdr3_nt: TGTGCCAGCAGCTTAACCTCGAGCTCCTACAATGAGCAGTTCTTC

clone_size: NA
v_call: TRBV9
d_call: TRBD2
j_call: TRBJ2-3
cdr3_aa: CASSVGAGADTQYF
cdr3_nt: TGTGCCAGCAGCGTAGGGGCGGGAGCAGATACGCAGTATTTT

clone_size: NA
v_call: TRBV18
d_call: NA
j_call: TRBJ2-7
cdr3_aa: CASSPETYEQYF
cdr3_nt: TGTGCCAGCTCCCCGGAGACCTACGAGCAGTACTTC